This T cell receptor beta chain was identified during a study of blood T cells in healthy people across ages. Overall study: Template switching picked up about one barcoded beta molecule for each two T cells.

The V gene lost 4 bases and the J gene lost 4 bases, with 14 bases spanning the gap. This CDR3 comprises 14 residues. CDR1 and CDR2 from the germline V gene are MGHRA and YSYEKL. This clonotype was counted many times. Its antigen is unknown. Sample-barcoded 5' priming and a J-beta primer mix drove a second PCR of 7 to 11 cycles. TCRdb analysed the 5' RACE reads with MiXCR anew, one entry per CDR3 protein. The sample contains about 1.6 million distinct CDR3 sequences, 34% of which appear only once. Study-level findings and limits: While age rose, TCR beta diversity per million T cells dropped in a roughly linear way.

V is TRBV4-1 and J is TRBJ2-7; either TRBD1 or TRBD2 may fit D (6 bases each). This TCR was recovered from a woman under 40 in good health. What was sequenced was blood. CDR3 loop: CASSLRTAGYEQYF. DNA for the CDR3: TGCGCCAGCAGCCTCAGGACAGCGGGTTACGAGCAGTACTTC.